The entry below describes one T cell receptor beta chain. This sample is drawn from a study of OX40 agonist ivuxolimab in advanced cancers. Profiled with immunoSEQ multiplex PCR; TCRdb holds only in-frame clones, not every one. In the table there are 100,000 or so clones, more than 95% of which are singletons. CDR3 length equals 16 residues. Germline V lookup: CDR1 SEHNR, CDR2 FQNEAQ (reference sequence). With V trimmed by 0 bases and J by 1 base, 2 bases remained unmatched. The TCR sequence derives from an adult with an advanced solid tumor such as melanoma, head and neck, liver or kidney cancer. This rearrangement joins TRBV7-9 to TRBJ2-5; 10 bases align to TRBD1. This sample comprised CD4+ or CD8+ T cells sorted from blood, obtained in a trial of the OX40 agonist ivuxolimab. This CDR3 reads CASSLAGQGTQETQYF. In DNA form, the CDR3 reads TGTGCCAGCAGCTTAGCGGGACAGGGGACCCAAGAGACCCAGTACTTC.